Listed below are T cell receptor beta chains from one sample, sequenced in a study of T cell changes during pregnancy in multiple sclerosis. Libraries were prepared by immunoSEQ multiplex PCR; TCRdb keeps only in-frame clonotypes and omits some of them. The sample shows 65,000 to 85,000 clones, more than 75% of them seen only once. Sequenced here: peripheral blood, sampled in the third trimester of pregnancy. Receptors were obtained from a female donor with multiple sclerosis, enrolled in a pregnancy study. Both conserved end residues are part of each CDR3. A D gene is named only where the DNA matches it firmly. A row's size may be missing; if present it is once, few, many or a size class.

DNA: TGCGCCAGCAGCTTGGGGGAGGGGGGATCACCCCTCCACTTT; CDR3: CASSLGEGGSPLHF; V: TRBV5-1; J: TRBJ1-6; size: -; D: -
DNA: TGTGCCAGCAGCTTAGGCAGGGCCTACGAGCAGTACTTC; CDR3: CASSLGRAYEQYF; V: TRBV14; J: TRBJ2-7; size: -; D: -
DNA: TGTGCCAGAAGCTTAGCGCCCAGGACAGTGAGCTACACCTTC; CDR3: CARSLAPRTVSYTF; V: TRBV7-5; J: TRBJ1-2; size: -; D: -
DNA: TGTGCCAGCAGTGAGCAGGGAAGCCACTATGGCTACACCTTC; CDR3: CASSEQGSHYGYTF; V: TRBV2; J: TRBJ1-2; size: -; D: -
DNA: TGTGCCAGCAGTTCCTATACAGGGTTTGGGAGGGTGAACACTGAAGCTTTCTTT; CDR3: CASSSYTGFGRVNTEAFF; V: TRBV27; J: TRBJ1-1; size: -; D: -
DNA: TGTGCCAGCAGCAGGGGACAGGGAAACTATGGCTACACCTTC; CDR3: CASSRGQGNYGYTF; V: TRBV7-9; J: TRBJ1-2; size: -; D: TRBD1
DNA: TGCGCCAGCAGCTCGGGACTCCCAGAAGTGGGTGAAAAACTGTTTTTT; CDR3: CASSSGLPEVGEKLFF; V: TRBV5-1; J: TRBJ1-4; size: -; D: -
DNA: TGTGCCAGTAGCATTGCGTATAGCAATCAGCCCCAGCATTTT; CDR3: CASSIAYSNQPQHF; V: TRBV19; J: TRBJ1-5; size: -; D: -
DNA: TGTGCCATCAAGAGGACAGGGGCTGATTCACCCCTCCACTTT; CDR3: CAIKRTGADSPLHF; V: TRBV10-3; J: TRBJ1-6; size: once; D: TRBD1
DNA: TGTGCCAGCAGCTTGGTATCCGGAGCCGACTTTAATTCACCCCTCCACTTT; CDR3: CASSLVSGADFNSPLHF; V: TRBV5-5; J: TRBJ1-6; size: -; D: -
DNA: TGCGCCAGCAGCCGGGACCGACAGGGAGGCGGGGAGCTGTTTTTT; CDR3: CASSRDRQGGGELFF; V: TRBV4-3; J: TRBJ2-2; size: -; D: -
DNA: TGCGCCAGCAGCATGGGTACGAGTAACACTGAAGCTTTCTTT; CDR3: CASSMGTSNTEAFF; V: TRBV5-1; J: TRBJ1-1; size: -; D: -
DNA: TGTGCCTGGAAGCTAGCGGGGGGTGGGAGCACAGATACGCAGTATTTT; CDR3: CAWKLAGGGSTDTQYF; V: TRBV30; J: TRBJ2-3; size: -; D: TRBD2
DNA: TGTGCCAGCAGTCGGGACAGCCTCGGATACAATGAGCAGTTCTTC; CDR3: CASSRDSLGYNEQFF; V: TRBV6-5; J: TRBJ2-1; size: -; D: TRBD1
DNA: TGTGCCAGCAGTTACTTCCGACAGGGCCCCTACAATGAGCAGTTCTTC; CDR3: CASSYFRQGPYNEQFF; V: TRBV6-7; J: TRBJ2-1; size: -; D: TRBD1
DNA: TGTGCCAGCAAGATGACAGGGAACACTGAAGCTTTCTTT; CDR3: CASKMTGNTEAFF; V: TRBV2; J: TRBJ1-1; size: once; D: -
DNA: TGTGCCAGTAGTATGATGGGGGGAGAGACCCAGTACTTC; CDR3: CASSMMGGETQYF; V: TRBV19; J: TRBJ2-5; size: -; D: -
DNA: TGTGCCAGCAGTGAAGTAACAGGACAGGGGTTCTACAAGGGCAATCAGCCCCAGCATTTT; CDR3: CASSEVTGQGFYKGNQPQHF; V: TRBV6-1; J: TRBJ1-5; size: -; D: TRBD1
DNA: TGTGCCAGCAGCTCACCCGGGACAGGGGACGAAAAACTGTTTTTT; CDR3: CASSSPGTGDEKLFF; V: TRBV7-9; J: TRBJ1-4; size: once; D: TRBD1
DNA: TGTGCCAGCAGCTATACAGGGGGCACTGAAGCTTTCTTT; CDR3: CASSYTGGTEAFF; V: TRBV2; J: TRBJ1-1; size: -; D: TRBD1
DNA: TGTGCCAGCGAATCAAGTGCTTCCCGGCGGGGCTATGGCTACACCTTC; CDR3: CASESSASRRGYGYTF; V: TRBV18; J: TRBJ1-2; size: -; D: -
DNA: TGTGCCAGCAGCTTAGCGGGGAGCTCCTACAATGAGCAGTTCTTC; CDR3: CASSLAGSSYNEQFF; V: TRBV5-4; J: TRBJ2-1; size: -; D: TRBD2
DNA: TGTGCCATCAGTGAGTCGAGTAGCGGGTTCCCCCCCTACGAGCAGTACTTC; CDR3: CAISESSSGFPPYEQYF; V: TRBV10-3; J: TRBJ2-7; size: -; D: TRBD2
DNA: TGTGCCTGGAGTGTACACGAGACAGGGGGCCCACCCCTCCACTTT; CDR3: CAWSVHETGGPPLHF; V: TRBV30; J: TRBJ1-6; size: -; D: TRBD1
DNA: TGTGCCAGCAGCTTAACGTATGGACAGGTGCCTTACTTC; CDR3: CASSLTYGQVPYF; V: TRBV7-3; J: TRBJ2-7; size: once; D: TRBD1
DNA: TGTGCCAGCAGCTCACAAAAAGGGACAGATAAACATGAAGCTTTCTTT; CDR3: CASSSQKGTDKHEAFF; V: TRBV7-9; J: TRBJ1-1; size: -; D: TRBD1
DNA: TGTGCCAGCAGCTTGGGACTAGCCTGGACAGATACGCAGTATTTT; CDR3: CASSLGLAWTDTQYF; V: TRBV5-6; J: TRBJ2-3; size: -; D: TRBD2
DNA: TGTGCCAGCAGGGTAACAGGCGGCTATGGCTACACCTTC; CDR3: CASRVTGGYGYTF; V: TRBV28; J: TRBJ1-2; size: -; D: -
DNA: TGCGCCAGCAGCTTGGAGCGGCCCTACGAGCAGTACTTC; CDR3: CASSLERPYEQYF; V: TRBV5-1; J: TRBJ2-7; size: -; D: -
DNA: TGTGCCAGCAGCAATGGGGCCGACACTGAAGCTTTCTTT; CDR3: CASSNGADTEAFF; V: TRBV7-2; J: TRBJ1-1; size: -; D: -
DNA: TGCAGCGTTAGGGGGGGCTGGGGAATGAACACTGAAGCTTTCTTT; CDR3: CSVRGGWGMNTEAFF; V: TRBV29-1; J: TRBJ1-1; size: few; D: -
DNA: TGCGCCAGCAGCCTACAGGGGACCTCTGGAAACACCATATATTTT; CDR3: CASSLQGTSGNTIYF; V: TRBV5-1; J: TRBJ1-3; size: once; D: TRBD1
DNA: TGTGCCAGCTCACTAAAGCGAGAGAATAATTCACCCCTCCACTTT; CDR3: CASSLKRENNSPLHF; V: TRBV18; J: TRBJ1-6; size: -; D: -
DNA: TGTGCTAGTGGCCCCGCTGGAGCTAATCAGCCCCAGCATTTT; CDR3: CASGPAGANQPQHF; V: TRBV12-5; J: TRBJ1-5; size: -; D: -
DNA: TGTGCCAGCAGTGAAGGGGTCAGACTTAAACCTAATGAAAAACTGTTTTTT; CDR3: CASSEGVRLKPNEKLFF; V: TRBV6-1; J: TRBJ1-4; size: -; D: -
DNA: TGTGCCAGCAGCCACCGGGGGGCGCGAACCGGGGAGCTGTTTTTT; CDR3: CASSHRGARTGELFF; V: TRBV7-9; J: TRBJ2-2; size: -; D: -
DNA: TGTGCCAGCAGCTTGAGACATTCTGGCTACACCTTC; CDR3: CASSLRHSGYTF; V: TRBV13; J: TRBJ1-2; size: once; D: -
DNA: TGTGCCAGCAGGACAGACCCCTTCTATGGCTACACCTTC; CDR3: CASRTDPFYGYTF; V: TRBV2; J: TRBJ1-2; size: -; D: -
DNA: TGTGCCAGCAGTTTGGCTAGTTCATACGAGCAGTACTTC; CDR3: CASSLASSYEQYF; V: TRBV28; J: TRBJ2-7; size: -; D: -
DNA: TGTGCCAGCAGTTACCGGCGGGGGGGGAACACTGAAGCTTTCTTT; CDR3: CASSYRRGGNTEAFF; V: TRBV6-6; J: TRBJ1-1; size: -; D: -
DNA: TGTGCCAGCAGCCAAGAGTCGGCGGGGCACTACGAGCAGTACTTC; CDR3: CASSQESAGHYEQYF; V: TRBV7-6; J: TRBJ2-7; size: -; D: -
DNA: TGCGCCAGCAGCAAAACAGGGAGCCAAGAGACCCAGTACTTC; CDR3: CASSKTGSQETQYF; V: TRBV5-1; J: TRBJ2-5; size: -; D: -
DNA: TGTGCCAGCAGCTTATCATCGGGGGAGAATCAGCCCCAGCATTTT; CDR3: CASSLSSGENQPQHF; V: TRBV7-2; J: TRBJ1-5; size: -; D: -
DNA: TGCGCCAGCAGCCAGGACAGCGTGGGGCCCCTAGAGACCCAGTACTTC; CDR3: CASSQDSVGPLETQYF; V: TRBV4-3; J: TRBJ2-5; size: -; D: -
DNA: TGTGCCAGCAGCTTAAGTAGGAACACTGAAGCTTTCTTT; CDR3: CASSLSRNTEAFF; V: TRBV7-2; J: TRBJ1-1; size: -; D: -